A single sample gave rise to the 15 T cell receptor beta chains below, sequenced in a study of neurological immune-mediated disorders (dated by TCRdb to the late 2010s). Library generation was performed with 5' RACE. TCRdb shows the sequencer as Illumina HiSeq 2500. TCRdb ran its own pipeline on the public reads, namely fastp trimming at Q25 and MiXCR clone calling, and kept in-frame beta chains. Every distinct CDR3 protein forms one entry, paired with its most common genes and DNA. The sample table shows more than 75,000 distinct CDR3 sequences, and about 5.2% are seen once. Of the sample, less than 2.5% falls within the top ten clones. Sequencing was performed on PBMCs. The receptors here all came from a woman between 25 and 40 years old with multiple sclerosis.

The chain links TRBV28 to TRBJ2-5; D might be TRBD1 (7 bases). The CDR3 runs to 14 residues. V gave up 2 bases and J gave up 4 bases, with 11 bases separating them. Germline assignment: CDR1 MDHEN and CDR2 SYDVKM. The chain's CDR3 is CASSLGGGRETQYF. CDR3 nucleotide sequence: TGTGCCAGCAGTTTAGGAGGGGGCCGAGAGACCCAGTACTTC.

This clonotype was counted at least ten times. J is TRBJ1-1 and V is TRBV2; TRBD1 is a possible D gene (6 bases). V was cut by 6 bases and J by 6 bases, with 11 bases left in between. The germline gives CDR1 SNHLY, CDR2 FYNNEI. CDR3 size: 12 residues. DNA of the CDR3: TGTGCCAGCAGGGGGACAAACTCTGAAGCTTTCTTT. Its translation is CASRGTNSEAFF.

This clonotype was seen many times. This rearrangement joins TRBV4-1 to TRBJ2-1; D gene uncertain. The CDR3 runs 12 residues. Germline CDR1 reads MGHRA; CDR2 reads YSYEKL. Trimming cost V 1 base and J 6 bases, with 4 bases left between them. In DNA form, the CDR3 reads TGCGCCAGCAGCCAAGGCAGCAATGAGCAGTTCTTC. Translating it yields CASSQGSNEQFF.

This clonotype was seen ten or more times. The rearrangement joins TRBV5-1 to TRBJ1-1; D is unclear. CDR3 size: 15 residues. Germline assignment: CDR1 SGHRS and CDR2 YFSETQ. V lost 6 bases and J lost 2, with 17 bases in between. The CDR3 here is CASTDPRQDNTEAFF. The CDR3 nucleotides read TGCGCCAGCACGGATCCCCGTCAGGATAACACTGAAGCTTTCTTT.

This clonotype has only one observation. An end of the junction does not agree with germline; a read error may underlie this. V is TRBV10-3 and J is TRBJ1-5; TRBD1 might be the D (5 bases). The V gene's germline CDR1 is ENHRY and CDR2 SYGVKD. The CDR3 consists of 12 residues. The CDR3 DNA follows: TGTGACATCAGAAAGGGGAATCAGCCCCAGCATTTT. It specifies CDIRKGNQPQHF.

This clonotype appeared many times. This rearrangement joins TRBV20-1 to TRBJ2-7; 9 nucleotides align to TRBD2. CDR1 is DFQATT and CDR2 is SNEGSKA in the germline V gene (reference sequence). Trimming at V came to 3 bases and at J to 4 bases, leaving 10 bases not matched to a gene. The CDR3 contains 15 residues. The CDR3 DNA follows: TGCAGTGCTAGTCCCCTAGCGGGAAAAGTTTACGAGCAGTACTTC. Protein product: CSASPLAGKVYEQYF.

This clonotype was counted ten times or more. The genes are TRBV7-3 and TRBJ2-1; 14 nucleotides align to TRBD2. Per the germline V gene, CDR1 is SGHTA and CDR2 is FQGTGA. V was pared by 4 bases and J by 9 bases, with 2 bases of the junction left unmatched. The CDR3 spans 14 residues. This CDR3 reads CASSYGTSGGEQFF. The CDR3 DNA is TGTGCCAGCAGCTATGGGACTAGCGGGGGTGAGCAGTTCTTC.

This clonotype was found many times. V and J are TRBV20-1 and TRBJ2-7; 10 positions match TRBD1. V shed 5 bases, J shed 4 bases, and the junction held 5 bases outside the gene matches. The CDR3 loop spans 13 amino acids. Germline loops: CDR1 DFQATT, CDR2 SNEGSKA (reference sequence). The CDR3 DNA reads TGCAGTGCTGGACAGGGGGAAATTTACGAGCAGTACTTC. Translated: CSAGQGEIYEQYF.

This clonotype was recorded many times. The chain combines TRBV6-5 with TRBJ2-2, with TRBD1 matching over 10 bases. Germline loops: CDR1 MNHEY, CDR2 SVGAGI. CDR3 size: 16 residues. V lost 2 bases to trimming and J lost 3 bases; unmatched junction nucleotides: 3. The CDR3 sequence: CASSYQTGGHTGELFF. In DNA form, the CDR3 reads TGTGCCAGCAGTTACCAGACAGGGGGCCACACCGGGGAGCTGTTTTTT.

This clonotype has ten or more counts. For the CDR3, the DNA is TGCAGCGTTGAAAGGGAACTGAACACTGAAGCTTTCTTT. It encodes CSVERELNTEAFF. The gene calls are TRBV29-1 and TRBJ1-1; D remains ambiguous. Deletions cut 2 bases from V and 0 bases from J, with 7 bases between. CDR1 and CDR2 from the germline V gene are SQVTM and ANQGSEA. This CDR3 region has 13 residues.

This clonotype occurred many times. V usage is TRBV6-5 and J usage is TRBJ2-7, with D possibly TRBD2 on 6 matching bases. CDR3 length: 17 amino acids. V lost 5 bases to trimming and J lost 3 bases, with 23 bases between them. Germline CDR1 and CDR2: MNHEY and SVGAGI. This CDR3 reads CASSRSHLGAGNYEQYF. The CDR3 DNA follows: TGTGCCAGCAGTCGTTCCCACCTCGGGGCGGGAAACTACGAGCAGTACTTC.

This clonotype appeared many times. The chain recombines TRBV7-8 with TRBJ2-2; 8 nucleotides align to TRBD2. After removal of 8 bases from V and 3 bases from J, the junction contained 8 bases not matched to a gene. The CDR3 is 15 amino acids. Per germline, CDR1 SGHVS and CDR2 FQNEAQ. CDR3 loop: CASGLGGGYTGELFF. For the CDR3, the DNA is TGTGCCAGCGGCCTCGGGGGGGGATACACCGGGGAGCTGTTTTTT.

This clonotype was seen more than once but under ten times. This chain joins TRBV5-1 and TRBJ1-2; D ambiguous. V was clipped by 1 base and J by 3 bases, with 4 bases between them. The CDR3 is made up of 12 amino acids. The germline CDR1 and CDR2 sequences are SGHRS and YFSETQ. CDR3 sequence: CASSLPDYGYTF. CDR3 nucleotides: TGCGCCAGCAGCTTGCCAGACTATGGCTACACCTTC.

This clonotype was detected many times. The CDR3 is CASSQDLGNQEQFF. CDR3 bases: TGCGCCAGCAGCCAAGACCTCGGGAACCAGGAGCAGTTCTTC. V is TRBV4-1 and J is TRBJ2-1, with D perhaps TRBD2 (5 bases). Trimming removed 0 bases from V and 10 bases from J, with 13 bases in between. This CDR3 spans 14 amino acids. Germline values: CDR1 MGHRA, CDR2 YSYEKL.

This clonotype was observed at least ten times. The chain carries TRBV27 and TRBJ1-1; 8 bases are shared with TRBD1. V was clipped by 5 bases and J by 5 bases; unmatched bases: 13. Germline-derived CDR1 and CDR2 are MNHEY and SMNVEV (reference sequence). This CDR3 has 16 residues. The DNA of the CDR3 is TGTGCCAGCAGTCCGATAGGACAGGGTGGTAAGACTGAAGCTTTCTTT. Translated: CASSPIGQGGKTEAFF.